This TCR beta chain comes out of a study of OX40 agonist ivuxolimab in advanced cancers. Study outcomes and limitations: Expansion of clones was among the lowest in partial responders at 0.1-3.0 mg/kg. Expanded peripheral T cell antigen specificity was not determined. Expanded clones belonging to CD8+ T cells outnumbered, on average, those of CD4+. Doses of 0.1 to 3.0 mg/kg were accompanied by clonal expansion of CD4+ and CD8+ blood T cells by week 6.

Measured with immunoSEQ multiplex PCR; TCRdb has only the in-frame clones, and not every one. This table has over 95,000 clones, 95% to 97% appearing once. As to this clone: Antigen specificity is unknown.

Germline V CDR1 and CDR2: SGHTA, FQGNSA. The V gene lost 3 bases and the J gene lost 8 bases, with 19 bases spanning the gap. The CDR3 has 15 amino acids. This material consisted of CD4+ or CD8+ T cells sorted from blood, taken in a trial of the OX40 agonist ivuxolimab. The chain is built from TRBV7-2 and TRBJ1-2; the D gene is possibly TRBD1 (6 bases). This TCR was recovered from an adult with an advanced solid tumor such as melanoma, head and neck, liver or kidney cancer. The CDR3 loop reads CASSLAVEGEVGYTF. Written as DNA, the CDR3 is TGTGCCAGCAGCTTGGCCGTTGAGGGGGAGGTAGGCTACACCTTC.